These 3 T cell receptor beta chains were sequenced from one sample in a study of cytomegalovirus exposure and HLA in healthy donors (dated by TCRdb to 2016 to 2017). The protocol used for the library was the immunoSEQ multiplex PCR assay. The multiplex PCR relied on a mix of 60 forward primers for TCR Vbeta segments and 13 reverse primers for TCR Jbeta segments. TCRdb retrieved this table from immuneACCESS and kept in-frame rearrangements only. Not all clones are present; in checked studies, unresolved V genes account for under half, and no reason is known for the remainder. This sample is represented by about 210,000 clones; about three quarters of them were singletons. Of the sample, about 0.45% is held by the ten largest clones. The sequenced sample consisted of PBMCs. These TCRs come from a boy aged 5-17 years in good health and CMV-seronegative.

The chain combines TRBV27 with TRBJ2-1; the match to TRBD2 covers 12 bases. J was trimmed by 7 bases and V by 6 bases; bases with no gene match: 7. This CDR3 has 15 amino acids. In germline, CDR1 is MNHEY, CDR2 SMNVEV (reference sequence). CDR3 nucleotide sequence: TGTGCCAGCAGCAGGGGACTAGCGGGTGGGAATGAGCAGTTCTTC. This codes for CASSRGLAGGNEQFF.

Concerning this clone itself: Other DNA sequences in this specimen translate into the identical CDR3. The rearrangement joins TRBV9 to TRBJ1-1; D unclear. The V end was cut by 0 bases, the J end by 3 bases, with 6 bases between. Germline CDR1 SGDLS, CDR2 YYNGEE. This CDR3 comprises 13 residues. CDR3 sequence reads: CASSVGGDTEAFF. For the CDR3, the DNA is TGTGCCAGCAGCGTAGGCGGTGACACTGAAGCTTTCTTT. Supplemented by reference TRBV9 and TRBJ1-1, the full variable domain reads DSGVTQTPKHLITATGQRVTLRCSPRSGDLSVYWYQQSLDQGLQFLIQYYNGEERAKGNILERFSAQQFPDLHSELNLSSLELGDSALYFCASSVGGDTEAFFGQGTRLTVV.

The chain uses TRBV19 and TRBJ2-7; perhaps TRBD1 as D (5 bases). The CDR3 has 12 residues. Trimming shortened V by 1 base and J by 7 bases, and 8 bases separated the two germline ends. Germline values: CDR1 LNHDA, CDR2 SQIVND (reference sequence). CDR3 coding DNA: TGTGCCAGTAGTATAGGTAGGGGAGAGCAGTACTTC. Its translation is CASSIGRGEQYF.